The rows below give T cell receptor beta chains drawn from one sample of a study of immune evolution from preneoplasia to lung adenocarcinoma. Method: immunoSEQ multiplex PCR; TCRdb's copy keeps in-frame clones and lacks some. The table records over 5,500 clones, roughly 80% of them present only once. The sample taken for sequencing was FFPE minimally invasive lung adenocarcinoma tissue. Every receptor here comes from a person aged 50-69 years with lung adenocarcinoma. The CDR3 runs from the conserved cysteine through the conserved F or W. Each record gives: V gene, D gene, clone size, J gene, CDR3 protein, CDR3 DNA. A D gene is named only where the DNA matches it firmly. Size is stated for part of the rows, as once, few or many counts, or as a class when the clone is expanded.

>TRBV6-6|TRBD1|few|TRBJ1-1
CASRQGLNTEAFF
TGTGCCAGCAGACAGGGGCTGAACACTGAAGCTTTCTTT
>TRBV5-1|NA|NA|TRBJ1-3
CASSDEFSGNTIYF
TGCGCCAGCAGCGACGAGTTCTCTGGAAACACCATATATTTT
>TRBV11-2|NA|once|TRBJ1-1
CASSLGMVNTEAFF
TGTGCCAGCAGTTTAGGTATGGTTAACACTGAAGCTTTCTTT
>TRBV11-2|TRBD2|NA|TRBJ2-1
CASSLDRGGGLNEQFF
TGTGCCAGCAGCTTAGATCGCGGGGGGGGCCTCAATGAGCAGTTCTTC
>TRBV28|TRBD1|NA|TRBJ1-4
CASTDRETNEKLFF
TGTGCCAGCACCGACAGGGAAACTAATGAAAAACTGTTTTTT
>TRBV25-1|NA|NA|TRBJ1-2
CASSDKALNYGYTF
TGTGCCAGCAGTGATAAGGCGCTTAACTATGGCTACACCTTC
>TRBV11-3|NA|NA|TRBJ2-3
CASSPRDTSTDTQYF
TGTGCCAGCAGCCCCCGGGACACCAGCACAGATACGCAGTATTTT
>TRBV7-9|NA|NA|TRBJ1-2
CASSLRAADYGYTF
TGTGCCAGCAGCTTAAGAGCGGCAGACTATGGCTACACCTTC
>TRBV18|TRBD1|once|TRBJ2-7
CASSPRQGANEQYF
TGTGCCAGCTCACCACGCCAGGGGGCGAACGAGCAGTACTTC
>TRBV27|NA|NA|TRBJ2-7
CASSLSSRDPSYEQYF
TGTGCCAGCAGTTTATCCTCCCGGGACCCTTCCTACGAGCAGTACTTC
>TRBV6-1|NA|NA|TRBJ1-4
CATGGAANEKLFF
TGTGCTACGGGGGGGGCCGCTAATGAAAAACTGTTTTTT
>TRBV28|TRBD1|NA|TRBJ1-2
CASNTGGANYGYTF
TGTGCCAGCAACACAGGGGGAGCTAACTATGGCTACACCTTC
>TRBV10-2|TRBD2|NA|TRBJ2-3
CASSAMGTSASQYF
TGCGCCAGCAGTGCAATGGGGACTAGCGCCTCGCAGTATTTT
>TRBV15|TRBD2|NA|TRBJ2-5
CATSRDAGGEKETQYF
TGTGCCACCAGCAGAGATGCGGGGGGGGAGAAGGAGACCCAGTACTTC
>TRBV7-2|NA|NA|TRBJ2-5
CASSLGELETQYF
TGTGCCAGCAGCTTAGGGGAGTTGGAGACCCAGTACTTC
>TRBV7-2|NA|NA|TRBJ2-2
CASSNANTGELFF
TGTGCCAGCAGCAACGCGAACACCGGGGAGCTGTTTTTT